Given below is one T cell receptor (beta chain) in context. Its binding antigen is unknown. No per-base quality is available; no much larger clone lies one base away. Library preparation used the immunoSEQ multiplex PCR assay. The immuneACCESS repertoire file appears here via TCRdb, limited to in-frame rearrangements. These files lack a portion of the clones; in checked studies, under half of the deficit traces to unresolved V genes, and the cause of the others is not known. Present in this sample are roughly 13,000 clones, 80% to 95% of which were seen just once. Roughly 2% of the sample comes from the top ten. This sample stems from a study of T cells and Merkel cell carcinoma outcomes (TCRdb year 2020). Describing the broader study: The tumor T-cell repertoire, together with T-cell density, was examined as a predictor of clinical outcome in patients with Merkel cell carcinoma.

Study-wide findings and limitations: Clinical outcomes in Merkel cell carcinoma patients were reported to be predicted by T-cell repertoire features combined with T-cell density.

The CDR3, from cysteine to phenylalanine, totals 13 residues. Here the CDR3 DNA is all that survives: 39 bases in frame from base 1. The germline V gene yields KGHSH for CDR1 and LQKENI for CDR2. The trim is 0 bases for V and 8 bases for J, with a gap of 8 bases between the germline ends. Samples were obtained from patients with Merkel cell carcinoma. Sequenced input: tumor tissue from Merkel cell carcinoma. This TCR was recovered from a human donor with Merkel cell carcinoma. This chain joins TRBV18 to TRBJ2-1; the D gene is perhaps TRBD1 or TRBD2, each of them matching over 5 bases. The nucleotide sequence reads TGTGCCAGCTCACCACCGGGGGTCCATGAGCAGTTCTTC. The translation is CASSPPGVHEQFF.